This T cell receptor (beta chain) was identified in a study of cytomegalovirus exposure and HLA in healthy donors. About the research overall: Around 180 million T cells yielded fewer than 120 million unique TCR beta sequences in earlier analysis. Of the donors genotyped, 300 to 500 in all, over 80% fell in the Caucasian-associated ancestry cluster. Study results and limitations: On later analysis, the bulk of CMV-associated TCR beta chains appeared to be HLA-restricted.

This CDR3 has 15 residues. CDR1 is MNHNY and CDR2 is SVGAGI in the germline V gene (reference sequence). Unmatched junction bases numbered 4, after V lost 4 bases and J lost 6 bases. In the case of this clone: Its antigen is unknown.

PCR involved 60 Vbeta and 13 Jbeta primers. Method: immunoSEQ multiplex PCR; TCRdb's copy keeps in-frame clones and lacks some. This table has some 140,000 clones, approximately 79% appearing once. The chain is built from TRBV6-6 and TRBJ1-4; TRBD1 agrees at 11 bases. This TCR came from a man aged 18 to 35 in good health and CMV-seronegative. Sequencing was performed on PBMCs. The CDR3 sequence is CASSSSGQGDEKLFF. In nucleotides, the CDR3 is TGTGCCAGCAGTTCGTCGGGACAGGGGGATGAAAAACTGTTTTTT.